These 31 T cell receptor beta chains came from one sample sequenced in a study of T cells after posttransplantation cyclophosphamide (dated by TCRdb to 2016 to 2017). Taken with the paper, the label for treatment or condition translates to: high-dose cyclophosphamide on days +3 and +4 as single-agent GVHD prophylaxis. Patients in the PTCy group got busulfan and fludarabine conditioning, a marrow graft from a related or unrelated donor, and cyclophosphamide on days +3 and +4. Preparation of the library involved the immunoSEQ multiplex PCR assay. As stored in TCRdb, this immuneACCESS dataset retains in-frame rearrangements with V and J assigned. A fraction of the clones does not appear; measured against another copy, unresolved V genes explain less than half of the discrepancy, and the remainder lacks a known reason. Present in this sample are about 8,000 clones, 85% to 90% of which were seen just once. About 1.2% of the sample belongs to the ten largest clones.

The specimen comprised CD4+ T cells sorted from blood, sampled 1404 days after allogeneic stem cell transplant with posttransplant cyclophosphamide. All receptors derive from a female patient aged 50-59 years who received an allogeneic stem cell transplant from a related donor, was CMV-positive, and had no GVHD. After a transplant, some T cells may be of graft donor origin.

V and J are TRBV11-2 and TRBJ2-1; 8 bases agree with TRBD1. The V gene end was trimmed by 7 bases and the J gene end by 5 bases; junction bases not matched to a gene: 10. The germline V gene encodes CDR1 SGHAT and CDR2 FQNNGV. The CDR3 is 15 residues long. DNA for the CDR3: TGTGCCAGCAACCCTTCGGGACAGGTTAACAATGAGCAGTTCTTC. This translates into CASNPSGQVNNEQFF.

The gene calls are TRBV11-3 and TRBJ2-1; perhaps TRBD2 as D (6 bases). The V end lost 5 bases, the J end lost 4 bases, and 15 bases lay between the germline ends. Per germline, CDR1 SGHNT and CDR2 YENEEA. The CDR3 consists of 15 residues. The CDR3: CASSPGASAYNEQFF. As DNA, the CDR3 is TGTGCCAGCAGCCCCGGGGCTAGCGCGTACAATGAGCAGTTCTTC.

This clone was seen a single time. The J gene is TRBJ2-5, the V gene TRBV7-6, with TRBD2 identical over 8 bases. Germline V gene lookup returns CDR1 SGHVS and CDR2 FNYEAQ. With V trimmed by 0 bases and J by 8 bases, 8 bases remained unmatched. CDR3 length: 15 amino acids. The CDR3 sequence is CASSLAGAGRGTQYF. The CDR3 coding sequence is TGTGCCAGCAGCTTAGCGGGGGCCGGGAGGGGAACCCAGTACTTC. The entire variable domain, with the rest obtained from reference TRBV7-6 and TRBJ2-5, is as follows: GAGVSQSPRYKVTKRGQDVALRCDPISGHVSLYWYRQALGQGPEFLTYFNYEAQQDKSGLPNDRFSAERPEGSISTLTIQRTEQRDSAMYRCASSLAGAGRGTQYFGPGTRLLVL.

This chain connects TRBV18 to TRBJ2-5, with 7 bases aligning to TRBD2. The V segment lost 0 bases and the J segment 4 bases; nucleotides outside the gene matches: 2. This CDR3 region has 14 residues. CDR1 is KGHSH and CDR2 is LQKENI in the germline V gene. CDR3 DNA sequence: TGTGCCAGCTCACCACCGGGCGGGGGAGAGACCCAGTACTTC. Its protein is CASSPPGGGETQYF. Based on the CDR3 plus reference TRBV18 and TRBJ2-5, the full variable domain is NAGVMQNPRHLVRRRGQEARLRCSPMKGHSHVYWYRQLPEEGLKFMVYLQKENIIDESGMPKERFSAEFPKEGPSILRIQQVVRGDSAAYFCASSPPGGGETQYFGPGTRLLVL.

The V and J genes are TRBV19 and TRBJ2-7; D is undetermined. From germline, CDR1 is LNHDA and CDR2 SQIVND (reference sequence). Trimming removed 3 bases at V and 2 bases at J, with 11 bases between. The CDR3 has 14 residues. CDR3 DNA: TGTGCCAGTAGTATCCGGGTCCTACCCTACGAGCAGTACTTC. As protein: CASSIRVLPYEQYF.

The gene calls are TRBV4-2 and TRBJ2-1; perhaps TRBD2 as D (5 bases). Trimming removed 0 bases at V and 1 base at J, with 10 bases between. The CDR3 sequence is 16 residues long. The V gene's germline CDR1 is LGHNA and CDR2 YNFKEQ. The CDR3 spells CASSQEAGVSYNEQFF. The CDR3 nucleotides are TGTGCCAGCAGCCAAGAGGCGGGTGTATCCTACAATGAGCAGTTCTTC.

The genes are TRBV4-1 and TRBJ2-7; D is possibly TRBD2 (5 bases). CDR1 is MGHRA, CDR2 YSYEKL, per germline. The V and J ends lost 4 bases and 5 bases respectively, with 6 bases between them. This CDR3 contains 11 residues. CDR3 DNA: TGCGCCAGCAGCCGCGGGCACGAGCAGTACTTC. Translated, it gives CASSRGHEQYF.

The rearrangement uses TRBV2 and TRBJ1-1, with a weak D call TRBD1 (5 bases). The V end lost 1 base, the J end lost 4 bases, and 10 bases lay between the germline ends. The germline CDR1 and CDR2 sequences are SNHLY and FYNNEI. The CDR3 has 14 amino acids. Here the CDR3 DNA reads TGTGCCAGCAGTGAAGGGTGGGGGGTCACTGAAGCTTTCTTT. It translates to CASSEGWGVTEAFF.

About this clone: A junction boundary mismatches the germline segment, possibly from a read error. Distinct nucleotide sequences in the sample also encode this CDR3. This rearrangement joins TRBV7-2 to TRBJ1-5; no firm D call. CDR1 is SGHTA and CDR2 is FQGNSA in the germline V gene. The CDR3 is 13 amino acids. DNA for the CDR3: TGTGCCAGCAGCTTAGGCTTCGGTGGGCCCCAACATTTT. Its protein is CASSLGFGGPQHF.

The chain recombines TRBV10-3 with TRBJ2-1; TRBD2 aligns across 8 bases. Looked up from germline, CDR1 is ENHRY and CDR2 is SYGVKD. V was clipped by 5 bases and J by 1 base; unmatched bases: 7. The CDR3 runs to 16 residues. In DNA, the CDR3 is TGTGCCATCAGTTTTAGCGGGACGAGGTCCTACAATGAGCAGTTCTTC. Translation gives CAISFSGTRSYNEQFF.

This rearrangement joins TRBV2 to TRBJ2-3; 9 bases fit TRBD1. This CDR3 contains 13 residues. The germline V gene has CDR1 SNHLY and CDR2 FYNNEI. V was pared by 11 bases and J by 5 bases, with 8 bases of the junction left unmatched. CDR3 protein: CAGHRDREDTQYF. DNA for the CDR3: TGTGCCGGCCATCGGGACAGGGAAGATACGCAGTATTTT.

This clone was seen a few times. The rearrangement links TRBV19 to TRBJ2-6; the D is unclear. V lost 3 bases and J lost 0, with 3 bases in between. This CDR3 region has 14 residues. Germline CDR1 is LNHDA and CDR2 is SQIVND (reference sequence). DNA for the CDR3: TGTGCCAGTAGTATCGGCTCTGGGGCCAACGTCCTGACTTTC. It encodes CASSIGSGANVLTF.

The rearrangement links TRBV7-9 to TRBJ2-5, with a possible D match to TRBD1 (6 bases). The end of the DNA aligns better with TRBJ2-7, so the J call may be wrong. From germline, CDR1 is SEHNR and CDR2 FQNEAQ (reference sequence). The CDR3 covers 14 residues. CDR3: CASSFLTGGYEQYF. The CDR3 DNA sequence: TGTGCCAGCAGCTTTTTGACAGGAGGCTACGAGCAGTACTTC.

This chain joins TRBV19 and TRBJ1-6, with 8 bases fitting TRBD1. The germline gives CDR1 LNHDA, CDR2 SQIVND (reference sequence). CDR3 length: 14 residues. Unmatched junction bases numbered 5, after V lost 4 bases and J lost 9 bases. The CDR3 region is CASSTGGSGSPLHF. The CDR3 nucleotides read TGTGCCAGTAGTACAGGGGGCAGCGGTTCACCCCTCCACTTT.

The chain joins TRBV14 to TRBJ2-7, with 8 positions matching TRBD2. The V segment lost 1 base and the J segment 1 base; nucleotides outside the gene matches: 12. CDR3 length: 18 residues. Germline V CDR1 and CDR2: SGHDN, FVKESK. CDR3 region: CASSQVSGGGLGSYEQYF. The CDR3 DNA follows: TGTGCCAGCAGCCAAGTGAGCGGAGGGGGACTAGGGTCCTACGAGCAGTACTTC.

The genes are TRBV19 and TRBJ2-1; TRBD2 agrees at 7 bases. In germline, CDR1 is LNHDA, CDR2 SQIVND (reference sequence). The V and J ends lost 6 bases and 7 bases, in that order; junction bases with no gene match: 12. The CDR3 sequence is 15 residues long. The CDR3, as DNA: TGTGCCAGTAGGGACCGGGGGGTGGTTCTGAATGAGCAGTTCTTC. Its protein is CASRDRGVVLNEQFF.

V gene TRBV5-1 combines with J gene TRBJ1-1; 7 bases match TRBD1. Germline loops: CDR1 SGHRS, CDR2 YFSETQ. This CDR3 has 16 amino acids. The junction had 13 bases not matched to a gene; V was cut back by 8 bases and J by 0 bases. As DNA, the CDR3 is TGCGCCAGTAATTGGGCCTTGGGGACAGTGAACACTGAAGCTTTCTTT. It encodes CASNWALGTVNTEAFF.

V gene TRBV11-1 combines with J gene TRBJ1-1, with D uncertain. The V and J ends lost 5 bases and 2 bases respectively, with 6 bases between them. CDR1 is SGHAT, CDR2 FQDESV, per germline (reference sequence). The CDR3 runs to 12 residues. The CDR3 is CASSARNTEAFF. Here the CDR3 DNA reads TGTGCCAGCAGCGCGAGAAACACTGAAGCTTTCTTT.

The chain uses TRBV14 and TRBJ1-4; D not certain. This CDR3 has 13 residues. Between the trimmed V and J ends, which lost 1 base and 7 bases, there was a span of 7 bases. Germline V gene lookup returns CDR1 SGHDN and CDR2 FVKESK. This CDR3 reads CASSQVNSEKLFF. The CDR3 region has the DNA TGTGCCAGCAGCCAAGTGAACAGTGAAAAACTGTTTTTT.

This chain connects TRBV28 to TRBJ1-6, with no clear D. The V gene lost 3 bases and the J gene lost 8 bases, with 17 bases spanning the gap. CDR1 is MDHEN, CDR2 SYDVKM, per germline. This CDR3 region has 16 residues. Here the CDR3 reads CASSFYGVLGHSPLHF. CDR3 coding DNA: TGTGCCAGCAGTTTCTACGGGGTATTGGGCCATTCACCCCTCCACTTT. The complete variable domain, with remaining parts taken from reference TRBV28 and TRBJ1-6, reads DVKVTQSSRYLVKRTGEKVFLECVQDMDHENMFWYRQDPGLGLRLIYFSYDVKMKEKGDIPEGYSVSREKKERFSLILESASTNQTSMYLCASSFYGVLGHSPLHFGNGTRLTVT.

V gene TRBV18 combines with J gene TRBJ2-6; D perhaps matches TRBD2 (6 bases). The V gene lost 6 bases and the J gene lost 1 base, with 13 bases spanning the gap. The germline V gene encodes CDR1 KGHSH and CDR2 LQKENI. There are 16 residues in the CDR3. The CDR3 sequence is CASSFTGESGANVLTF. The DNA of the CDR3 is TGTGCCAGCTCTTTTACGGGGGAGTCTGGGGCCAACGTCCTGACTTTC. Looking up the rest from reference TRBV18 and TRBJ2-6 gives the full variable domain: NAGVMQNPRHLVRRRGQEARLRCSPMKGHSHVYWYRQLPEEGLKFMVYLQKENIIDESGMPKERFSAEFPKEGPSILRIQQVVRGDSAAYFCASSFTGESGANVLTFGAGSRLTVL.

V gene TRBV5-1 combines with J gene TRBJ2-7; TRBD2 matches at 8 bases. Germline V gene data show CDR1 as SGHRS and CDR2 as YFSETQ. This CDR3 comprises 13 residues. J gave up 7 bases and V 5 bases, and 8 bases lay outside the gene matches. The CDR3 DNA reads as TGCGCCAGCAGAGGAGCGGGAGTAGGGGAGCAGTACTTC. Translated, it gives CASRGAGVGEQYF.

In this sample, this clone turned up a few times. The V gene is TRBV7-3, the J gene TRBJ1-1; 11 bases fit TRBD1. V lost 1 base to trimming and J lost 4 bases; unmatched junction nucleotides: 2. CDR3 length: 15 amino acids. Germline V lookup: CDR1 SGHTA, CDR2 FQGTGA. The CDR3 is CASSLRGQGATEAFF. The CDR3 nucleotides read TGTGCCAGCAGCTTAAGAGGACAGGGGGCCACTGAAGCTTTCTTT.

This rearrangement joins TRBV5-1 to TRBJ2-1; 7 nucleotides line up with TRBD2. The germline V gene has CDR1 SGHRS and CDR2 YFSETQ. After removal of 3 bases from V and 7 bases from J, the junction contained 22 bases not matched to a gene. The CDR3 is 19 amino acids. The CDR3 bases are TGCGCCAGCAGCTCGAACCCCATTGCGGGAGAAGTTCGTGCGAATGAGCAGTTCTTC. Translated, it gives CASSSNPIAGEVRANEQFF.

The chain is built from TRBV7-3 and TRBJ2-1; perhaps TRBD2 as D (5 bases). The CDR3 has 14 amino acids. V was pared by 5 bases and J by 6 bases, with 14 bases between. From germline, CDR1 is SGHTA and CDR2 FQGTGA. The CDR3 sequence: CASSDRRGSNEQFF. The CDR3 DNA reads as TGTGCCAGCAGCGACCGCCGTGGGAGCAATGAGCAGTTCTTC.

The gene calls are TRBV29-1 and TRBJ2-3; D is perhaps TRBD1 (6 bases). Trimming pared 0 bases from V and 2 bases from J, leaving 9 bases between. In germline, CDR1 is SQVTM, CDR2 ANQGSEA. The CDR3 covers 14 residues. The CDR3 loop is CSVEENRDTDTQYF. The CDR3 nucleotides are TGCAGCGTTGAAGAAAACAGGGACACAGATACGCAGTATTTT.

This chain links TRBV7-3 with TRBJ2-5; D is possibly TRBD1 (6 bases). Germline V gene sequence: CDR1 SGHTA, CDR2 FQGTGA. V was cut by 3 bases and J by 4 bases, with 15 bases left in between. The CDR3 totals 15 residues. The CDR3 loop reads CASSLTRGSGETQYF. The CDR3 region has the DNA TGTGCCAGCAGCTTGACCAGGGGCTCGGGAGAGACCCAGTACTTC.

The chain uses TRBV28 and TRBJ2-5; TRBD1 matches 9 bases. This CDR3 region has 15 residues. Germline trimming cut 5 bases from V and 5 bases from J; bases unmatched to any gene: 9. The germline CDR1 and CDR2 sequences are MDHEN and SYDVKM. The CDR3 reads CASSNWDRVRETQYF. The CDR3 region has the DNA TGTGCCAGCAGTAATTGGGACAGGGTACGGGAGACCCAGTACTTC.

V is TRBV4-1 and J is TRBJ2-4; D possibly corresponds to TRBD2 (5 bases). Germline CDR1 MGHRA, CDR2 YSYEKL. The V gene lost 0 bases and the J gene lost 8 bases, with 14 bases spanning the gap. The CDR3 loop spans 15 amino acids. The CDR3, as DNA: TGCGCCAGCAGCCAAGATGGAACTAGTAAGGACATTCAGTACTTC. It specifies CASSQDGTSKDIQYF.

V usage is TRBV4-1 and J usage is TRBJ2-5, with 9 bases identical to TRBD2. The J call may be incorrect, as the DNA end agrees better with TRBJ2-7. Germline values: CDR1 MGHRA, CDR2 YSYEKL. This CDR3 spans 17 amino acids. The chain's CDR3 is CASSQLPGLASSYEQYF. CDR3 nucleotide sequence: TGCGCCAGCAGCCAACTCCCCGGACTAGCGTCCTCCTACGAGCAGTACTTC.

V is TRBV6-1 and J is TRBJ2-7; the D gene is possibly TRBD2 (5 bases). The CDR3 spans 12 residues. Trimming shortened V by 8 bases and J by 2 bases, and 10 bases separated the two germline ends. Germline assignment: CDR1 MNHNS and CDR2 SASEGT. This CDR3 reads CASSSYAYEQYF. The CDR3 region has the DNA TGTGCCAGCTCTAGCTACGCCTACGAGCAGTACTTC.